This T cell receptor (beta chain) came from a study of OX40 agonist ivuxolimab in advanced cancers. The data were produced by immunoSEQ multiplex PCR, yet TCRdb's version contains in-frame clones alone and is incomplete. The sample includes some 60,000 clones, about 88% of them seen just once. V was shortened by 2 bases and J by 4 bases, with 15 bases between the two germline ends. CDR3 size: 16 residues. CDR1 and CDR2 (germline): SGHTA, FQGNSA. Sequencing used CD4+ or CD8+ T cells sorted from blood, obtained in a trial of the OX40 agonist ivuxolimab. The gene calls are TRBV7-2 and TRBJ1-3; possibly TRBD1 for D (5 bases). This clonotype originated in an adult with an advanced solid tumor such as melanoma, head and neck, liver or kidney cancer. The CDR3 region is CASSLLSTVKGNTIYF. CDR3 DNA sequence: TGTGCCAGCAGCTTACTCTCGACAGTCAAAGGAAACACCATATATTTT.